This T cell receptor beta chain was captured by sequencing in a study of graft-versus-host responses after intestinal transplantation. Study-level results: Early post-transplant HvG declines showed an association with peak circulating GvH clone levels.

V lost 4 bases to trimming and J lost 5 bases; unmatched junction nucleotides: 6. The CDR3 contains 14 residues. CDR1 and CDR2 from the germline V gene are LGHNA and YNFKEQ. Sequencing was performed with immunoSEQ multiplex PCR; in TCRdb, only in-frame clones are kept and a portion is missing. The sample yields around 100,000 clones, more than 85% seen once. Details on this clone: What it binds is unknown.

The chain couples TRBV4-2 to TRBJ2-7; 9 bases match TRBD1. The sequence was collected from a human donor who was the organ donor for an intestinal transplant. The sequences come from unstimulated CD8+ T cells sorted from spleen or lymph node cells, collected before transplant. The CDR3 DNA is TGTGCCAGCAGCCCCCGGACAGGGGAGGACGAGCAGTACTTC. Translated, it gives CASSPRTGEDEQYF.